The rows below give T cell receptor beta chains drawn from one sample of a study of CD8 T cells in Susac syndrome. TCRdb analysed the immunoSEQ multiplex PCR reads with MiXCR anew, one entry per CDR3 protein. The sample yields about 130,000 distinct CDR3 sequences, just under 95% seen once. Sequenced material: CD4+ T cells from PBMCs. The receptors here all came from a human donor in good health. CDR3s include the opening cysteine and the closing phenylalanine or tryptophan. Each record gives: D gene, clone size, J gene, V gene, CDR3 DNA, CDR3 protein. D genes are given only for firm matches. The size of a clone is reported for some rows only, either as once, few or many, or as a class for expanded clones.

d_gene: -
abundance: -
j_gene: TRBJ2-5
v_gene: TRBV25-1
CDR3nt: TGTGCCAGCAGTGAAACTGGGAAAGAGACCCAGTACTTC
CDR3aa: CASSETGKETQYF

d_gene: -
abundance: -
j_gene: TRBJ2-6
v_gene: TRBV27
CDR3nt: TGTGCCAGCAGTATCGGGGGGGCCAACGTCCTGACTTTC
CDR3aa: CASSIGGANVLTF

d_gene: -
abundance: -
j_gene: TRBJ2-6
v_gene: TRBV6-2/TRBV6-3
CDR3nt: TGTGCCAGCAGTTACGGGGCGGGGGCCAACGTCCTGACTTTC
CDR3aa: CASSYGAGANVLTF

d_gene: -
abundance: -
j_gene: TRBJ2-1
v_gene: TRBV20-1
CDR3nt: TGCAGTGCTAGAGATCCCAGATACAATGAGCAGTTCTTC
CDR3aa: CSARDPRYNEQFF

d_gene: -
abundance: -
j_gene: TRBJ2-3
v_gene: TRBV5-1
CDR3nt: TGCGCCAGCAGCTTGGACAACCCCGCAGATACGCAGTATTTT
CDR3aa: CASSLDNPADTQYF

d_gene: -
abundance: -
j_gene: TRBJ2-1
v_gene: TRBV23-1
CDR3nt: TGCGCCAGCAGTCTCAGGGGCCGGGGATACAATGAGCAGTTCTTC
CDR3aa: CASSLRGRGYNEQFF

d_gene: -
abundance: few
j_gene: TRBJ2-5
v_gene: TRBV14
CDR3nt: TGTGCCAGCAGCCAGGAAGAGACCCAGTACTTC
CDR3aa: CASSQEETQYF

d_gene: -
abundance: -
j_gene: TRBJ2-2
v_gene: TRBV5-4
CDR3nt: TGTGCCAGCAGCTGGGGGGCAGGGAAGAACACCGGGGAGCTGTTTTTT
CDR3aa: CASSWGAGKNTGELFF

d_gene: -
abundance: -
j_gene: TRBJ2-7
v_gene: TRBV3-1
CDR3nt: TGTGCCAGCAGCCAAGAGGATCTAACAGTTACCTACGAGCAGTACTTC
CDR3aa: CASSQEDLTVTYEQYF

d_gene: -
abundance: -
j_gene: TRBJ2-7
v_gene: TRBV12-3/TRBV12-4
CDR3nt: TGTGCCAGCAGTTTAGGGGGGGTCCTCTCCTACGAGCAGTACTTC
CDR3aa: CASSLGGVLSYEQYF

d_gene: -
abundance: -
j_gene: TRBJ2-2
v_gene: TRBV4-1
CDR3nt: TGCGCCAGCAGCCACCCGACAGGAAACACCGGGGAGCTGTTTTTT
CDR3aa: CASSHPTGNTGELFF

d_gene: TRBD2
abundance: -
j_gene: TRBJ2-1
v_gene: TRBV24-1
CDR3nt: TGTGCCACCAGTGACCGCCGGACTAGCGGGAGACTCAATGAGCAGTTCTTC
CDR3aa: CATSDRRTSGRLNEQFF